The rows below give T cell receptor beta chains drawn from one sample of a study of CD4 T cells in relation to SARS-CoV-2 and coronaviruses. The assay was immunoSEQ multiplex PCR, and TCRdb's table has in-frame clones only and misses some. Among 35,000 to 40,000 clones listed, over 75% were seen once. The source material was memory CD4+ T cells from PBMCs. The receptors were gathered from an adult with COVID-19. Both conserved end residues are part of each CDR3.

TRBV6-5	TRBJ2-1	CASRGRHYNEQFF
TRBV5-8	TRBJ1-6	CASSTNQGTPLHF
TRBV6-2/TRBV6-3	TRBJ1-5	CASSYSILSGQPQHF
TRBV5-1	TRBJ1-2	CASSQGQAQNYGYTF
TRBV6-5	TRBJ1-1	CASTNTPATEAFF
TRBV3-1/TRBV3-2	TRBJ1-4	CASSQSDKEEKLFF
TRBV19	TRBJ2-2	CASSIRFVGPASTGWVTGELFF
TRBV6-5	TRBJ2-5	CASTNPGRETQYF
TRBV28	TRBJ1-5	CASSSGQGHQPQHF
TRBV7-6	TRBJ2-1	CASSLRTSSRGEQFF
TRBV6-6	TRBJ1-5	CASSYVSGTGDQPQHF
TRBV7-9	TRBJ1-5	CASTSSNQPQHF
TRBV18	TRBJ2-2	CASSPRQRELFF
TRBV30	TRBJ2-6	CAWSWGDSGANVLTF
TRBV29-1	TRBJ2-1	CSVLLAGPEQFF
TRBV28	TRBJ1-5	CASSLALSNQPQHF
TRBV7-2	TRBJ2-3	CASSLEGLRGGGTDTQYF
TRBV11-2	TRBJ1-6	CASSLELAANNSPLHF
TRBV6-5	TRBJ1-4	CASRPAGATNEKLFF
TRBV11-2	TRBJ2-2	CASSPRTNANTGELFF
TRBV7-9	TRBJ2-3	CASASDSTTDTQYF
TRBV5-8	TRBJ1-6	CASSLGQGRTYNSPLHF
TRBV19	TRBJ2-2	CASSIGGTSTGELFF
TRBV9	TRBJ1-1	CASSVARSDHEAFF
TRBV12-1	TRBJ2-7	CASSFRVCEQYF
TRBV9	TRBJ2-2	CASSLRGGHTNTGELFF
TRBV3-1/TRBV3-2	TRBJ1-5	CASSQDLGVGNQPQHF
TRBV12-3/TRBV12-4	TRBJ2-5	CASSSTSGGAQYF
TRBV11-3	TRBJ2-3	CASSRGADTQYF
TRBV10-3	TRBJ1-1	CAISQGGGTEAFF
TRBV11-3	TRBJ2-3	CASSLVAGGSTDTQYF
TRBV25-1	TRBJ1-4	CASSLQGGTNEKLFF
TRBV3-1/TRBV3-2	TRBJ1-1	CASSYRRATEAFF
TRBV5-1	TRBJ1-4	CASSPQGGNEKLFF
TRBV11-2	TRBJ2-3	CASSLDRSSTQYF
TRBV6-4	TRBJ2-3	CATSPGQVTDTQYF
TRBV11-2	TRBJ1-2	CASSLDPAGARYGYTF
TRBV5-1	TRBJ2-3	CASSTPTDTQYF
TRBV5-8	TRBJ1-6	CASNLLPPLHF
TRBV5-4	TRBJ2-7	CASSQGSDYEQYF
TRBV27	TRBJ1-6	CASTWDRADGSPLHF
TRBV7-8	TRBJ1-4	CASSLEQPATNEKLFF
TRBV7-3	TRBJ2-5	CASSLNGRGQETQYF
TRBV10-2	TRBJ2-7	CASTQAGSDEQYF
TRBV7-2	TRBJ1-6	CASRKTGVSYNSPLHF
TRBV9	TRBJ2-2	CASSVARVAGELFF
TRBV7-6	TRBJ2-2	CASSPLLQNTGELFF
TRBV3-1/TRBV3-2	TRBJ1-4	CASSDFLEKLFF
TRBV19	TRBJ2-1	CATVGDRINEQFF
TRBV11-2	TRBJ2-2	CASSPGTGNTGELFF
TRBV30	TRBJ1-5	CAWSGGVGQPQHF